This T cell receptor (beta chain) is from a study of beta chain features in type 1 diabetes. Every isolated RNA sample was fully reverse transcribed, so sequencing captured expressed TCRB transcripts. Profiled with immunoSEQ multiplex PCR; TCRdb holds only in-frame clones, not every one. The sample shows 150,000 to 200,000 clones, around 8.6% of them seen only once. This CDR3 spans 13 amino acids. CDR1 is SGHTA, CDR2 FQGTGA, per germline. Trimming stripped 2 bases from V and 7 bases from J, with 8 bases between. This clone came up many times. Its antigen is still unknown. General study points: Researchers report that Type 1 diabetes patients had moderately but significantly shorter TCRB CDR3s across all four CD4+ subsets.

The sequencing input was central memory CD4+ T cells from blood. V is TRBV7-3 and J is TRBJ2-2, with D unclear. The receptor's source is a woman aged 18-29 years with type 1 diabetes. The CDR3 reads CASSLESYGELFF. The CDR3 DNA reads TGTGCCAGCAGCTTAGAGTCCTACGGGGAGCTGTTTTTT.